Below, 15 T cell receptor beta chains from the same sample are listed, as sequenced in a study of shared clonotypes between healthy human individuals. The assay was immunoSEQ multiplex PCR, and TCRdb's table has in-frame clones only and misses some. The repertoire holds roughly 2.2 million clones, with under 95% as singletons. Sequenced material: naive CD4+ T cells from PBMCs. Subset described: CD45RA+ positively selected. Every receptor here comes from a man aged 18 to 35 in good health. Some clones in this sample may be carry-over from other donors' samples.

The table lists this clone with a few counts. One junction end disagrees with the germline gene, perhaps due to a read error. The CDR3 spells CASSSQQSSRYYIF. The DNA for the CDR3 is TGTGCCAGTAGTTCCCAGCAATCGTCCAGATACTATATCTTC. The chain carries TRBV19 and TRBJ1-2; D is unclear. Germline CDR1 LNHDA, CDR2 SQIVND (reference sequence). This CDR3 contains 14 residues.

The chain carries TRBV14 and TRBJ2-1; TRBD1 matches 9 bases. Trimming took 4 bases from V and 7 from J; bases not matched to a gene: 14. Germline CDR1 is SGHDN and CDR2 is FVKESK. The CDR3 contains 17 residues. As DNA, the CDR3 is TGTGCCAGCAGCCTCAGGGGACAGGGTGGTCTTAAAAATGAGCAGTTCTTC. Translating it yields CASSLRGQGGLKNEQFF.

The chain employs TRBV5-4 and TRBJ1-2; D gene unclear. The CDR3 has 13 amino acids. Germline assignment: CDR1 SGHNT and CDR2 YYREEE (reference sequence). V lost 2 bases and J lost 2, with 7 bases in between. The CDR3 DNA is TGTGCCAGCAGCTTTGAGTTAAACTATGGCTACACCTTC. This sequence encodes CASSFELNYGYTF.

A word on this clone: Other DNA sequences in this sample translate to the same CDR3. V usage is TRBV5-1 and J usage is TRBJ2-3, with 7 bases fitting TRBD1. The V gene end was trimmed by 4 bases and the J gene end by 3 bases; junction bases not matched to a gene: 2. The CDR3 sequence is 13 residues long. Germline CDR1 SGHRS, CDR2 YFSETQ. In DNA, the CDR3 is TGCGCCAGCAGCGACAGGGTAACAGATACGCAGTATTTT. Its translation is CASSDRVTDTQYF. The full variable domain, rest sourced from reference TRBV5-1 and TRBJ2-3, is KAGVTQTPRYLIKTRGQQVTLSCSPISGHRSVSWYQQTPGQGLQFLFEYFSETQRNKGNFPGRFSGRQFSNSRSEMNVSTLELGDSALYLCASSDRVTDTQYFGPGTRLTVL.

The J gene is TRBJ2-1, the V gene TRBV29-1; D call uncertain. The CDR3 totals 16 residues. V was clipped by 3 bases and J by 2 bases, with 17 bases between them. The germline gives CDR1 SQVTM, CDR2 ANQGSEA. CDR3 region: CSVESLGIPTYNEQFF. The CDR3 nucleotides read TGCAGCGTTGAGTCATTGGGGATCCCTACCTACAATGAGCAGTTCTTC.

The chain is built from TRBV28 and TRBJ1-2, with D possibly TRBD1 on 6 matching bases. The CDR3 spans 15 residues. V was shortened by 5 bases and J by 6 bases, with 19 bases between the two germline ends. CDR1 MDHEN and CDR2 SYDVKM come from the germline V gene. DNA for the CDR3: TGTGCCAGCAGTCGAGATCCAGGGGCTTGGGATGGCTACACCTTC. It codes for CASSRDPGAWDGYTF.

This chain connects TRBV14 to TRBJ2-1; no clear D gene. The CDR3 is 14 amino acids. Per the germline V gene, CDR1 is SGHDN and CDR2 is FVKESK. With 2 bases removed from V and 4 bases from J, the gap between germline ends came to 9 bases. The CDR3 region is CASSQPHLYNEQFF. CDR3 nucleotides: TGTGCCAGCAGCCAACCACACCTTTACAATGAGCAGTTCTTC.

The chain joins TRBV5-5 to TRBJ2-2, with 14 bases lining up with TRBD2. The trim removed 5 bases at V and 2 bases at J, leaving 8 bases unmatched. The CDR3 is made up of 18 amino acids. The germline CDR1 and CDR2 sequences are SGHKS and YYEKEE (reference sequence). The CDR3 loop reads CASRQRGTSGSNTGELFF. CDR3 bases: TGTGCCAGCAGACAGCGGGGGACTAGCGGGAGCAACACCGGGGAGCTGTTTTTT.

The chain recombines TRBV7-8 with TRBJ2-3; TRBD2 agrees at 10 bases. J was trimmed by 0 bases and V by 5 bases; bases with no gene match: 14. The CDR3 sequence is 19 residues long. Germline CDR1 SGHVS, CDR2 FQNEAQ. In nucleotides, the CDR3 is TGTGCCAGCAGCCCCAGGAAGCGGGAGGGCCCTCGGAGCACAGATACGCAGTATTTT. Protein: CASSPRKREGPRSTDTQYF.

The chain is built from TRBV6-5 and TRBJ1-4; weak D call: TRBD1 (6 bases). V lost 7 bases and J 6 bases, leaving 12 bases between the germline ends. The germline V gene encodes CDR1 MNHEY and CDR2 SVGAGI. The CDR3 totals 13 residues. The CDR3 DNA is TGTGCCAGCAAAACAGGGAACTATGAAAAACTGTTTTTT. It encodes CASKTGNYEKLFF.

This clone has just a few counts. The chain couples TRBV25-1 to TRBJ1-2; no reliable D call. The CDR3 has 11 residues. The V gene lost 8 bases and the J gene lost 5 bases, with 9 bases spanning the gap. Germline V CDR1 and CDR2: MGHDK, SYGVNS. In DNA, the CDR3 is TGTGCCAGCCACAACTTTTATGGCTACACCTTC. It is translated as CASHNFYGYTF.

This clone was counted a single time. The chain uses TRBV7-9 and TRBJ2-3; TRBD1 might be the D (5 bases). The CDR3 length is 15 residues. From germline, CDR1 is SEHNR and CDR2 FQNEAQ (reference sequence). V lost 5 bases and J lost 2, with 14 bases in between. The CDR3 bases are TGTGCCAGCAGCCGGATTGGGGCTCTCACAGATACGCAGTATTTT. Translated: CASSRIGALTDTQYF.

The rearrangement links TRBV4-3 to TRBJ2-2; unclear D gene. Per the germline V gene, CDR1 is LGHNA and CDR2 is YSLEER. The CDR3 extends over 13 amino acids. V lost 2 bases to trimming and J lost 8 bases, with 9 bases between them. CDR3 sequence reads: CASSQSPLGELFF. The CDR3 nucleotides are TGCGCCAGCAGCCAAAGTCCCCTAGGGGAGCTGTTTTTT.

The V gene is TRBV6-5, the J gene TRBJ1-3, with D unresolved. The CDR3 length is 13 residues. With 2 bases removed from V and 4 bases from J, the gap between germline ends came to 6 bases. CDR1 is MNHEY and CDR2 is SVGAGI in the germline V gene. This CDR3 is CASSYRQGNTIYF. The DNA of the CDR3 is TGTGCCAGCAGTTACCGTCAGGGAAACACCATATATTTT.

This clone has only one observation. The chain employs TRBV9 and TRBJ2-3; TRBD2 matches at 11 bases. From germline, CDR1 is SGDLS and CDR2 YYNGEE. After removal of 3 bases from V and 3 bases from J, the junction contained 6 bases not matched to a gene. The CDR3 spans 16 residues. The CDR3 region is CASSGGTSGLTDTQYF. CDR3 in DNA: TGTGCCAGCAGCGGTGGGACTAGCGGCTTGACAGATACGCAGTATTTT.